A selection of T cell receptor beta chains follows, all from one sample in a study of response to subunit inactivated influenza vaccine. Via MiXCR, TCRdb re-called the RT-PCR reads, giving one row per CDR3 protein. The data show some 500,000 distinct CDR3 sequences, around 13% seen once. The sample was PBMCs from blood, taken 35 to 45 days after vaccination. The receptors come from a man over 45 who received an inactivated influenza vaccine. CDR3s include the opening cysteine and the closing phenylalanine or tryptophan. A D gene is named only where the DNA matches it firmly. Expanded clones are given a class, and other clones once, few, many or no size at all.

j_call v_call clone_size d_call cdr3_aa cdr3_nt
TRBJ1-1 TRBV5-4 . TRBD1 CASSPGQGELRAEAFF TGTGCCAGCAGCCCCGGACAGGGTGAATTGAGGGCTGAAGCTTTCTTT
TRBJ2-3 TRBV20-1 few TRBD2 CSATRSGGADTQYF TGCAGTGCCACTCGGAGCGGGGGGGCAGATACGCAGTATTTT
TRBJ1-4 TRBV7-9 few . CASSLALTGKAEKLFF TGTGCCAGCAGCTTAGCGCTAACGGGGAAGGCTGAAAAACTGTTTTTT
TRBJ1-1 TRBV7-2 . . CASSFFEEGEAFF TGTGCCAGCAGCTTTTTCGAAGAGGGTGAAGCTTTCTTT
TRBJ2-5 TRBV4-3 . . CASSQDLLPGKETQYF TGCGCCAGCAGCCAAGATCTATTGCCCGGAAAAGAGACCCAGTACTTC
TRBJ1-1 TRBV6-1 . . CASTQGWANTEAFF TGTGCCAGCACCCAGGGGTGGGCAAACACTGAAGCTTTCTTT
TRBJ2-1 TRBV11-2 . TRBD2 CASSLPREVSYNEQFF TGTGCCAGCAGCTTACCGCGGGAGGTCTCCTACAATGAGCAGTTCTTC
TRBJ1-2 TRBV5-1 . . CASSHTDGRAGYTF TGCGCCAGCAGCCATACGGACGGCCGTGCGGGCTACACCTTC
TRBJ1-5 TRBV6-1 . . CASRPLPAGRNQPQHF TGTGCCAGCAGACCTCTCCCGGCAGGTCGGAATCAGCCCCAGCATTTT
TRBJ2-7 TRBV27 few TRBD1 CASGQGLGEQYF TGTGCCAGCGGACAGGGGCTCGGGGAGCAGTACTTC
TRBJ2-3 TRBV11-3 . . CASSSTRRNTQYF TGTGCCAGCAGCTCGACTAGACGGAATACGCAGTATTTT
TRBJ1-1 TRBV20-1 many . CSASAQIHTEAFF TGCAGTGCTAGTGCCCAGATTCACACTGAAGCTTTCTTT
TRBJ1-2 TRBV29-1 many . CSVDSGLVVFGYTF TGCAGCGTTGACTCAGGGTTGGTGGTATTTGGCTACACCTTC
TRBJ1-1 TRBV12-3/TRBV12-4 few TRBD1 CASSPWTGQNTEAFF TGTGCCAGCAGTCCCTGGACAGGCCAGAACACTGAAGCTTTCTTT
TRBJ2-2 TRBV6-2/TRBV6-3 . . CASSAAGWNTGELFF TGTGCCAGCAGTGCAGCAGGATGGAACACCGGGGAGCTGTTTTTT
TRBJ2-7 TRBV20-1 . . CSARVAKYEQYF TGCAGTGCAAGGGTCGCGAAATACGAGCAGTACTTC
TRBJ2-2 TRBV10-3 few TRBD1 CAISESDRGRAGELFF TGTGCCATCAGTGAGTCTGACAGGGGGCGCGCCGGGGAGCTGTTTTTT
TRBJ1-2 TRBV3-1 . . CASSQGIAASYTF TGTGCCAGCAGCCAAGGCATCGCAGCTAGCTACACCTTC
TRBJ2-7 TRBV20-1 many TRBD1 CSASDRGSYEQYF TGCAGTGCTTCGGACAGGGGCTCCTACGAGCAGTACTTC
TRBJ2-4 TRBV6-2/TRBV6-3 . . CASSLENIQYF TGTGCCAGCAGTTTGGAAAACATTCAGTACTTC
TRBJ2-7 TRBV2 few . CASSELGGMEQYF TGTGCCAGCAGTGAACTGGGGGGTATGGAGCAGTACTTC
TRBJ2-7 TRBV28 . TRBD1 CASSLGTGAFGSYEQYF TGTGCCAGCAGTTTAGGCACAGGGGCATTCGGCTCCTACGAGCAGTACTTC
TRBJ2-7 TRBV5-1 few TRBD1 CASKGQDTGEQYF TGCGCCAGCAAGGGACAGGACACAGGGGAGCAGTACTTC
TRBJ2-3 TRBV20-1 . . CSARDGRGIGPDTQYF TGCAGTGCTAGGGATGGCCGGGGTATTGGGCCAGATACGCAGTATTTT
TRBJ2-1 TRBV24-1 few . CATSETFRENEQFF TGTGCCACCAGTGAGACCTTCAGGGAAAATGAGCAGTTCTTC
TRBJ2-3 TRBV29-1 . . CSTHEELAQYF TGCAGCACTCACGAGGAGTTGGCGCAGTATTTT
TRBJ1-3 TRBV20-1 few . CSAEYREVLKDTIYF TGCAGTGCTGAATACAGGGAGGTTCTGAAAGACACCATATATTTT
TRBJ2-7 TRBV9 few . CASSVLPVAASYEQYF TGTGCCAGCAGCGTTCTTCCGGTGGCAGCCTCTTACGAGCAGTACTTC
TRBJ2-2 TRBV29-1 many TRBD2 CSVGASGDNTGELFF TGCAGCGTTGGGGCTAGCGGGGACAACACCGGGGAGCTGTTTTTT
TRBJ2-1 TRBV20-1 . . CSAPSQQGGAYNEQFF TGCAGTGCCCCCTCACAACAGGGCGGGGCTTACAATGAGCAGTTCTTC
TRBJ2-5 TRBV7-3 few . CASSLTNRAGETQYF TGTGCCAGCAGCTTAACGAACAGGGCCGGAGAGACCCAGTACTTC
TRBJ1-4 TRBV28 . . CASSSQDDRGYNEKLFF TGTGCCAGCAGTTCGCAGGACGACCGGGGCTACAATGAAAAACTGTTTTTT
TRBJ1-2 TRBV7-9 . . CASSLGELNYGYTF TGTGCCAGCAGCTTAGGGGAGTTGAACTATGGCTACACCTTC
TRBJ2-7 TRBV6-1 few . CASTPTPGTFSYEQYF TGTGCCAGCACCCCGACCCCTGGGACTTTCTCCTACGAGCAGTACTTC
TRBJ1-1 TRBV6-2/TRBV6-3 . . CASSLMVPNTEAFF TGTGCCAGCAGTCTTATGGTTCCGAACACTGAAGCTTTCTTT
TRBJ2-6 TRBV2 . . CASTGPRAGANVLTF TGTGCCAGCACGGGTCCCAGGGCTGGGGCCAACGTCCTGACTTTC
TRBJ2-3 TRBV7-3 many . CASSFTGPDTQYF TGTGCCAGCAGCTTTACGGGTCCAGATACGCAGTATTTT
TRBJ2-1 TRBV10-3 few . CAISENSPASDYNEQFF TGTGCCATCAGTGAGAATTCCCCCGCTAGCGACTACAATGAGCAGTTCTTC
TRBJ1-1 TRBV29-1 many . CSVQLSNTEAFF TGCAGCGTCCAGCTATCAAACACTGAAGCTTTCTTT
TRBJ2-2 TRBV12-3/TRBV12-4 few TRBD2 CASSPSGGANTGELFF TGTGCCAGCAGTCCCAGCGGGGGGGCGAACACCGGGGAGCTGTTTTTT
TRBJ1-2 TRBV7-2 few TRBD1 CASSLEPGGGYGYTF TGTGCCAGCAGCTTAGAACCAGGGGGCGGCTATGGCTACACCTTC
TRBJ2-5 TRBV7-9 few TRBD2 CASSPPGLGSETQYF TGTGCCAGCAGCCCACCGGGACTAGGGTCCGAGACCCAGTACTTC
TRBJ1-3 TRBV28 few TRBD1 CASRRDRTSGNTIYF TGTGCCAGCAGGCGGGACAGGACCTCTGGAAACACCATATATTTT
TRBJ1-1 TRBV20-1 few . CSGWGDTEAFF TGCAGCGGGTGGGGGGACACTGAAGCTTTCTTT